Sequencing of this T cell receptor (beta chain) was carried out in a study of cytomegalovirus exposure and HLA in healthy donors (TCRdb year 2017). Study-wide context: An earlier analysis of under 600 of the donors reported 250 to 350 Gb of sequence data and more than 90 million unique TCR beta sequences from around 200 million T cells. An early release that covered around 590 HLA-typed donors contained approximately 300 gigabases of sequencing data and 75 million to 100 million unique TCR sequences. Of the approximately 400 genotyped donors, 80% to 90% were placed in the genetic ancestry cluster associated with self-reported Caucasian donors. The study aimed to test whether signatures of past pathogen exposure could be identified by cataloging public T cell receptors. The study profiled the T cell repertoires of under 850 subjects by immunosequencing and related them to cytomegalovirus serostatus. Along with the approximately 700-subject first cohort, a separate validation cohort of over 90 different subjects was used. To predict cytomegalovirus infection status, the study combined high-throughput TCR immunosequencing, statistical association of individual TCRs with disease status, and machine learning. In a later analysis, previously published TCR beta repertoires from fewer than 750 donors were re-analyzed and high-resolution HLA genotyping was added so that TCR occurrence patterns could be studied. The later analysis used no new phenotypic data to find candidate immune exposures, relying instead on TCR beta sequences and their occurrence across donors. To decide whether each TCR beta V gene segment behaved as functional or pseudogenic, an earlier analysis of some 570 of the donors relied on high-throughput TCR beta sequencing. Donor age, sex, ethnicity and CMV serostatus were compiled alongside the repertoire data. Genome-wide SNP genotypes for about 65% of the roughly 670 donors were used in a later genetic analysis, which treated that subset as a discovery cohort. Every repertoire in the discovery cohort had been generated on one and the same sequencing platform. HLA typing included class I and class II loci at four-digit resolution. The number of donors typed differed by locus, with 629-630 for A, B, C, DRB1 and DQB1, over 500 for DQA1, under 610 for DPA1, and around 460 for DPB1. Four or five DR-DQ haplotypes were handled as single units for association and clustering because linkage in the cohort was strong. On average, around 240,000 unique TCR beta nucleotide sequences were sequenced per donor among about 400 genotyped donors of the cohort, with approximately 18% of those sequences being non-productive.

In regard to this clone: What this receptor recognizes is not known. Per-nucleotide qualities are absent, and no much larger clonotype sits a single base away.

The cohort comprised under 700 healthy bone marrow donors. At the time of sampling, every cohort member was nominally healthy, though immune exposures that went unrecorded were likely present. The donor was CMV seropositive and belonged to the group of more than 250 seropositive cohort members. A peripheral blood sample was collected from each donor, and TCR beta sequencing was performed on peripheral blood mononuclear cells. The Qiagen DNeasy Blood Extraction Kit was used to extract genomic DNA from the blood cell samples. The study at large found these results: A later analysis reported that several top co-occurrence clusters appeared linked to parvovirus B19, influenza, CMV and Epstein-Barr virus. Most TCR sequences were observed very rarely across donors, whereas some public TCRs were present in many individuals. An earlier analysis of some 590 of the donors showed that most TCR beta V segments appeared in productive rearrangements either about 87% or about 30% of the time, which broadly matched IMGT annotations. Because HLA typing was unavailable for some donors at each locus, only the typed subset was used in association tests. In a later analysis, HLA-associated TCR beta chains showed more clonal expansion and lower generation probabilities than non-associated chains that were equally common. The classifier was reported to diagnose cytomegalovirus status with high specificity and sensitivity in both the original and validation cohorts. Specific HLA alleles were associated with over 15,000 TCR beta sequences at a false discovery rate of 0.05 in a later analysis. Assigning TCR associations to individual alleles was difficult when HLA alleles, especially DR and DQ, strongly co-occurred. According to a later analysis, TCR association rates differed among HLA loci, with DRB1 alleles showing the most associated TCRs and HLA-C alleles showing the fewest. In vitro tests confirmed that a few of the cytomegalovirus-associated TCR beta chains recognize cytomegalovirus antigens. For the cohort, immune exposure information was limited to CMV serostatus. A group of highly shared sequence variants was considered likely to be a technical artifact of the sequencing pipeline. In a later genetic analysis, a missense DCLRE1C variant was associated with V-gene and J-gene trimming of TCR beta chains, and the association was replicated in an independent cohort. Because counts were too low, roughly 16 rarely observed V segments, including chromosome 9 orphons, were left out of the earlier analysis of 587 of the donors. According to a later analysis, most CMV-associated TCR beta chains appeared to be HLA-restricted, and the HLA associations seemed to be driven largely by CMV exposure. Presence/absence analyses assumed roughly uniform sequencing depth across donors, an assumption that may not hold. The study listed 150 to 200 TCR beta chains as associated with cytomegalovirus. The cohort was sequenced for TCR beta chains only, and without alpha or paired-chain data the features that could be detected were limited. Correlated functional status among segregating V segments might reflect linkage disequilibrium, but an unknown experimental factor could not be ruled out. A later genetic analysis reported fewer N-insertions in productive TCRs among donors in an Asian-associated ancestry cluster than the roughly 670-donor mean. The authors suggested that the approach could potentially be extended to other disease states and immunological phenotypes. A further reported finding was that TCR beta sequences accurately predicted the HLA-A and HLA-B alleles for most subjects in the first cohort.

Library creation used the immunoSEQ multiplex PCR assay. For the multiplex PCR, a mixture combining 60 forward primers for TCR Vbeta segments and 13 reverse primers for TCR Jbeta segments was used. The CDR3 region of rearranged TCR beta genes was amplified from genomic DNA by a multiplex PCR assay. The Illumina HiSeq System was used to sequence the amplified TCR beta libraries as 87-base-pair reads. Per the original workflow: A later analysis tallied 75 million to 95 million unique TCR beta chains across the 666 repertoires, and approximately 9.9 million of those chains were shared by two or more donors. Raw reads were error-corrected and collapsed into unique sequences by a nearest-neighbor algorithm in which closely related sequences were merged to remove PCR and sequencing errors. To assign V, D and J gene segments, CDR3 sequences were aligned to IMGT reference sequences. Each retained sequence needed at least a six-nucleotide match to both a V gene segment and a J gene segment. A rearrangement was called productive if the CDR3 had no stop codons and remained in frame with V and J, and every other rearrangement was called non-productive. Following IMGT convention, CDR3 was defined as the stretch from the second conserved V-encoded cysteine up to the conserved J-encoded phenylalanine. In an earlier analysis of roughly 580 of the donors, sequences lacking an unambiguous match to a single V gene segment were excluded. In an earlier analysis of approximately 590 of the donors, a V segment was called functional when productive rearrangements were above 56.7%, and segregating when the standard deviation between donors exceeded 5%. To diagnose cytomegalovirus status from the catalog of TCR beta chain sequences, a statistical classification framework was built. In a later analysis, TCR nucleotide sequences were compared against IMGT/GENE-DB human TR gene sequences so that V and J genes could be assigned. A later analysis assigned CDR3 sequences and most-parsimonious VDJ recombination scenarios with the TCRdist pipeline. In a later analysis, each TCR beta chain was defined by its CDR3 amino acid sequence together with its V-gene family, and reads lacking a unique V-gene family were excluded. In a later analysis, around 600 highly shared, low-generation-probability nucleotide sequences were removed to address suspected cross-contamination and a sequencing artifact. A later analysis calculated a clonal expansion index for each public chain from normalized within-repertoire ranks of inferred template counts. Generation probabilities in a later analysis came from a VDJ recombination model fitted to out-of-frame rearrangements, and those results were checked against IGoR. In a later analysis, hypergeometric tests were used to score TCR-TCR, TCR-HLA and TCR-CMV co-occurrence, with a repertoire-size bias correction applied to TCR pairs. False discovery rates were estimated in a later analysis by permuting HLA or CMV assignments 20 times. In a later analysis, co-occurring TCRs were grouped with DBSCAN, and TCRdist sequence similarity was added when clustering was performed within HLA-allele-positive subsets. Co-occurrence clustering excluded repertoires with fewer than 30,000 or more than 120,000 public chains, plus five with anomalous nucleotide sharing. The immuneACCESS repertoire file appears here via TCRdb, limited to in-frame rearrangements. These files lack a portion of the clones; in checked studies, under half of the deficit traces to unresolved V genes, and the cause of the others is not known. V, J and clone size were drawn from that table, and D and trimming were deduced from the DNA. Across this sample there are roughly 68,000 clones, with 65% to 70% seen only once. Of the sample, less than 25% is held by the ten largest clones.

Sequencing input: PBMCs. The sequence came from a man aged 35-49 years in good health and CMV-seropositive.

CDR3 protein: CASTRILPSGITDTQYF. The nucleotide sequence is given as TGTGCCAGTACCCGAATCCTCCCTAGCGGGATCACAGATACGCAGTATTTT. The chain uses TRBV19 and TRBJ2-3, and 9 junction bases match TRBD2. CDR1 LNHDA and CDR2 SQIVND were looked up in the germline V gene (reference sequence). V loses 7 bases at its end and J loses 2 bases; junction bases beyond the gene matches: 13. Taken from cysteine to phenylalanine, the CDR3 has 17 residues. Only the CDR3 DNA is retained, 51 bases long and in frame from the first base.